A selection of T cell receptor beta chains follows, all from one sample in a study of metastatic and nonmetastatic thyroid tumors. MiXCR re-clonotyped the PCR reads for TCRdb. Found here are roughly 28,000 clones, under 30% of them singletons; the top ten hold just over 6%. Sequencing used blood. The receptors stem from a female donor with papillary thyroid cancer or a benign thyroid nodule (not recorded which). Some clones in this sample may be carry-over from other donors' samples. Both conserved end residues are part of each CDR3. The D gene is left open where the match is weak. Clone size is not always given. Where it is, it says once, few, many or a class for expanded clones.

CASSPYEQYF TGCGCCAGCAGCCCCTACGAGCAGTACTTC . TRBJ2-7 . TRBV4-3
CASSSEREGPKNIQYF TGTGCCAGCAGTTCGGAGCGGGAGGGCCCCAAAAACATTCAGTACTTC TRBD2 TRBJ2-4 many TRBV27
CATQRTRDGADTQYF TGTGCCACTCAGCGCACACGGGACGGAGCAGATACGCAGTATTTT . TRBJ2-3 . TRBV6-1
CASSSTGRELFF TGCGCCAGCAGCTCGACAGGGCGGGAGCTGTTTTTT TRBD1 TRBJ2-2 . TRBV5-1
CASSSRTGGWRGYTF TGTGCCAGCAGTTCGAGGACAGGGGGATGGAGGGGCTACACCTTC TRBD1 TRBJ1-2 few TRBV28
CASSSAPGTGVASSGNTIYF TGTGCCAGCAGTTCCGCCCCCGGGACAGGGGTAGCTTCGTCTGGAAACACCATATATTTT TRBD1 TRBJ1-3 few TRBV28
CATSGRGDEKLFF TGTGCCACCAGTGGGAGGGGAGATGAAAAACTGTTTTTT . TRBJ1-4 many TRBV24-1
CASSRQGVSYNEQFF TGTGCCAGCAGCCGACAGGGGGTTTCCTACAATGAGCAGTTCTTC TRBD1 TRBJ2-1 . TRBV12-3/TRBV12-4
CASSLGSGPNTGELFF TGTGCCAGCAGCTTAGGGTCAGGGCCAAACACCGGGGAGCTGTTTTTT . TRBJ2-2 medium-sized TRBV11-2
CASSLEDLAGELFF TGTGCCAGCAGCTTAGAGGACTTAGCCGGGGAGCTGTTTTTT . TRBJ2-2 many TRBV11-1
CASWGTYEQYF TGTGCCAGCTGGGGGACCTACGAGCAGTACTTC . TRBJ2-7 . TRBV6-1
CASSDRFGPGTKQETQYF TGTGCCAGCAGTGATCGATTTGGACCCGGGACCAAACAAGAGACCCAGTACTTC . TRBJ2-5 . TRBV6-4
CASIRQGRRQGVTDTQYF TGTGCCAGCATCCGTCAGGGGAGGCGACAGGGGGTCACAGATACGCAGTATTTT TRBD1 TRBJ2-3 . TRBV27
CASSVEGTGGAGYGYTF TGTGCCAGCAGTGTTGAGGGGACAGGGGGCGCGGGCTATGGCTACACCTTC TRBD1 TRBJ1-2 few TRBV6-1
CASSYNPQANTEAFF TGTGCCAGCAGTTACAATCCTCAGGCTAACACTGAAGCTTTCTTT . TRBJ1-1 medium-sized TRBV6-6
CASSAAGGTNTQYF TGCGCCAGCAGTGCAGCGGGAGGGACCAATACGCAGTATTTT TRBD2 TRBJ2-3 many TRBV10-1
CASSWSGNTEAFF TGTGCCAGCTCCTGGAGTGGTAACACTGAAGCTTTCTTT . TRBJ1-1 many TRBV18
CASSRTPKLENTEAFF TGTGCCAGCAGCCGAACGCCCAAGCTGGAGAACACTGAAGCTTTCTTT . TRBJ1-1 many TRBV11-1
CSATGPGQGRRSYNSPLHF TGCAGTGCTACAGGACCGGGACAGGGGAGAAGATCCTATAATTCACCCCTACACTTT TRBD1 TRBJ1-6 . TRBV20-1
CSASPGQYNSPLHF TGCAGTGCTAGTCCGGGACAGTATAATTCACCCCTCCACTTT TRBD1 TRBJ1-6 medium-sized TRBV20-1
CASSDDGGWAQHF TGTGCCAGCAGTGACGATGGGGGTTGGGCCCAGCATTTT . TRBJ1-5 many TRBV2
CSAPFLRDTGELFF TGCAGTGCTCCCTTTCTCAGGGACACCGGGGAGCTGTTTTTT . TRBJ2-2 . TRBV20-1
CASRELRERDEQYF TGTGCCAGCAGGGAGCTGCGGGAGAGAGACGAGCAGTACTTC TRBD2 TRBJ2-7 many TRBV2
CASSYTGGDNQPQHF TGTGCCAGCAGTTACACAGGGGGCGACAATCAGCCCCAGCATTTT TRBD1 TRBJ1-5 few TRBV6-2/TRBV6-3
CASSLEKTPLHF TGTGCCAGCAGCTTGGAGAAAACACCCCTCCACTTT . TRBJ1-6 many TRBV7-9
CSARVQGRNTEAFF TGCAGTGCTAGAGTTCAGGGGAGGAACACTGAAGCTTTCTTT . TRBJ1-1 few TRBV20-1
CASSVDLGRYNEQFF TGTGCCAGCAGCGTAGATTTGGGACGGTACAATGAGCAGTTCTTC . TRBJ2-1 . TRBV9
CASNGAGPNTEAFF TGTGCCAGCAATGGGGCGGGGCCGAACACTGAAGCTTTCTTT . TRBJ1-1 many TRBV2
CASSTGTPNLYEQYF TGTGCCAGCAGTACAGGGACCCCAAACCTCTACGAGCAGTACTTC . TRBJ2-7 few TRBV28